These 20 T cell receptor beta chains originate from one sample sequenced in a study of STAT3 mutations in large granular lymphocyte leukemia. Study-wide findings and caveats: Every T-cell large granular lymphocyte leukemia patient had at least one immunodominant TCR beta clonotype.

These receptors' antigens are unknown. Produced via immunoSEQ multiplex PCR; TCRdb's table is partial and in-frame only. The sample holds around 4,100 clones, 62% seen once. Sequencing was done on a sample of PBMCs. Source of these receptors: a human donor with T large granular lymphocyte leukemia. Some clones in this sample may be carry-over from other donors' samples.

This CDR3 is CAWRGQADTQYF. In nucleotides, the CDR3 is TGTGCCTGGAGGGGACAGGCAGATACGCAGTATTTT. The chain is built from TRBV30 and TRBJ2-3; 8 positions match TRBD1. Germline lookup yields CDR1 GTSNPN and CDR2 SVGIG (reference sequence). This CDR3 spans 12 amino acids. The junction had 0 bases not matched to a gene; V was cut back by 3 bases and J by 4 bases.

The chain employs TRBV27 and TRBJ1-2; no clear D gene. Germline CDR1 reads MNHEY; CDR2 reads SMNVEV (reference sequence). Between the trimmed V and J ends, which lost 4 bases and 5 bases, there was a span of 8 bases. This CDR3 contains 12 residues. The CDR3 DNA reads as TGTGCCAGCAGTTCCAGGTTTTATGGCTACACCTTC. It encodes CASSSRFYGYTF.

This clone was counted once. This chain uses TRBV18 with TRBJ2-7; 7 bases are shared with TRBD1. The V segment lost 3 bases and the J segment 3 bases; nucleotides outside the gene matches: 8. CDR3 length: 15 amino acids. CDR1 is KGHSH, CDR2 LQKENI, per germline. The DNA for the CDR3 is TGTGCCAGCTCACCCCCAGGAAGGGGGCACTACGAGCAGTACTTC. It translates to CASSPPGRGHYEQYF.

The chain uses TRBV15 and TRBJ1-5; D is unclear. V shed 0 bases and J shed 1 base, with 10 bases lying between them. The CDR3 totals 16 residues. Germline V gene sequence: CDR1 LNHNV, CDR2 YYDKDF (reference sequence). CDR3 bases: TGTGCCACCAGCAGAGATAAATACAGCAGCAATCAGCCCCAGCATTTT. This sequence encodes CATSRDKYSSNQPQHF.

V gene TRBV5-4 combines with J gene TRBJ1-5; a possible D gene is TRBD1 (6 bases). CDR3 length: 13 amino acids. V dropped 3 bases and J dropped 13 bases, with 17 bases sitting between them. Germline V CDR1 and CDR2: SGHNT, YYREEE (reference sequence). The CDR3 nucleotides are TGTGCCAGCAGCTCCGGTTCGGGGGGCCCTCAGCATTTT. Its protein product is CASSSGSGGPQHF.

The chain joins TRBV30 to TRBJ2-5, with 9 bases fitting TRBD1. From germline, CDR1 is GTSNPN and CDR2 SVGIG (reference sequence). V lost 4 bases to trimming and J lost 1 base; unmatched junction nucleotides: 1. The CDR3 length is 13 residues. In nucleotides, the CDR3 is TGTGCCTGGACGACAGGGGGCCAAGAGACCCAGTACTTC. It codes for CAWTTGGQETQYF.

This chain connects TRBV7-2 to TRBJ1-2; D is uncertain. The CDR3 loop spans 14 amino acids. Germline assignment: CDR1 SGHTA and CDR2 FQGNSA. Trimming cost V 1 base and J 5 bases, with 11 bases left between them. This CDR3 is CASSLDPLIYGYTF. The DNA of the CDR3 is TGTGCCAGCAGCTTAGATCCCCTCATTTATGGCTACACCTTC.

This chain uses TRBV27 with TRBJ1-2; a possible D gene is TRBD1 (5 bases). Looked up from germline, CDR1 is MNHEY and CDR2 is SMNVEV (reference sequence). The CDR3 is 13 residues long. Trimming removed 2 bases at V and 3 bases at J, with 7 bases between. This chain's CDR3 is CASSLGAHYGYTF. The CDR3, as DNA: TGTGCCAGCAGTTTAGGGGCCCACTATGGCTACACCTTC.

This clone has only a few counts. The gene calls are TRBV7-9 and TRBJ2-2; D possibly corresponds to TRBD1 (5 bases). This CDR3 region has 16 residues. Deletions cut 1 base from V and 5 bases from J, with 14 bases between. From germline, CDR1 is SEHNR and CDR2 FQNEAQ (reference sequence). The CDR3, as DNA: TGTGCCAGCAGCTTAGGGCAGGGAATTCCTACCGGGGAGCTGTTTTTT. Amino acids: CASSLGQGIPTGELFF.

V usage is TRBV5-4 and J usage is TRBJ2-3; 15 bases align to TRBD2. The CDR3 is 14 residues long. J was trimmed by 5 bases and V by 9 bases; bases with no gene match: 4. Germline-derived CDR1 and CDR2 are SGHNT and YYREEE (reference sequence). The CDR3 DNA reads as TGTGCCATCGGACTAGCGGGAGGGCAAGATACGCAGTATTTT. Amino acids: CAIGLAGGQDTQYF.

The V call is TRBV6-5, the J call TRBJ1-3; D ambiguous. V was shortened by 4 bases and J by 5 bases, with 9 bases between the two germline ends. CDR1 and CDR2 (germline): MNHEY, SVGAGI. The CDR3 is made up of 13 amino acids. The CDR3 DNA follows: TGTGCCAGCAGTTCTCCGTCGCGAAACACCATATATTTT. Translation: CASSSPSRNTIYF.

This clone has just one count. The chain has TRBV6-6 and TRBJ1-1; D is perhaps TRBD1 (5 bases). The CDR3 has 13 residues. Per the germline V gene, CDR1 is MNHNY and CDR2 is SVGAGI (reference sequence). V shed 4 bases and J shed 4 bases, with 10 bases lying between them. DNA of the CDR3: TGTGCCAGCAGTTCGCAGGGAGGCACTGAAGCTTTCTTT. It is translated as CASSSQGGTEAFF.

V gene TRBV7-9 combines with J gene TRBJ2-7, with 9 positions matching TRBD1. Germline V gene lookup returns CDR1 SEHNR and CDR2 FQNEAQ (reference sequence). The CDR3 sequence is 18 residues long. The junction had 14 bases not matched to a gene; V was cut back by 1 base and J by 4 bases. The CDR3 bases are TGTGCCAGCAGCTTAGGACTATACAGGGGGCGCGCGAGGTACGAGCAGTACTTC. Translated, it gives CASSLGLYRGRARYEQYF.

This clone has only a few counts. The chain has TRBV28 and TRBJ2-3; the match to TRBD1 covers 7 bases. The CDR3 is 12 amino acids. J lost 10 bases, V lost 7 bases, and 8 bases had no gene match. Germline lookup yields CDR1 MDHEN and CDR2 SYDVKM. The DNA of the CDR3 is TGTGCCAGCACCTTAGACAGGGCGGCGCAGTATTTT. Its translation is CASTLDRAAQYF.

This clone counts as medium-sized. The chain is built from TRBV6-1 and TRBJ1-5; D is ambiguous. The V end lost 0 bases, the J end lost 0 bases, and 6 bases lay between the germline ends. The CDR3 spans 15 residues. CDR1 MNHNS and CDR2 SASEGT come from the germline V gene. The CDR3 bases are TGTGCCAGCAGTGAAGCGGACGGTAGCAATCAGCCCCAGCATTTT. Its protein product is CASSEADGSNQPQHF.

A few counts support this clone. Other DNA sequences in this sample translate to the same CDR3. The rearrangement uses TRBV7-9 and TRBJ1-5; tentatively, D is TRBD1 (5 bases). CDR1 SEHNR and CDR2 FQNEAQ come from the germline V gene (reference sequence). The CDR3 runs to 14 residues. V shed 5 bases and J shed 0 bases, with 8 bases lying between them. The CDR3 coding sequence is TGTGCCAGCAGCACGGGGGATAGCAATCAGCCCCAGCATTTT. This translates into CASSTGDSNQPQHF.

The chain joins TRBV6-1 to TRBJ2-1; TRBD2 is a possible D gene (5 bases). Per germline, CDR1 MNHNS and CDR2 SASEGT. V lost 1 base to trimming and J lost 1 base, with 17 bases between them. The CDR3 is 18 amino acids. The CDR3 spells CASSEVSVLSGSYNEQFF. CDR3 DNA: TGTGCCAGCAGTGAAGTTAGCGTGCTATCGGGGTCCTACAATGAGCAGTTCTTC.

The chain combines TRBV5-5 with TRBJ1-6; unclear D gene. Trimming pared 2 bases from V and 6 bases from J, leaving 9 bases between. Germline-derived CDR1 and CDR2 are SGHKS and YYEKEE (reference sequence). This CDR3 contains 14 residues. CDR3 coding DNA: TGTGCCAGCAGCTTTTGGGAAATTAATTCACCCCTCCACTTT. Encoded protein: CASSFWEINSPLHF.

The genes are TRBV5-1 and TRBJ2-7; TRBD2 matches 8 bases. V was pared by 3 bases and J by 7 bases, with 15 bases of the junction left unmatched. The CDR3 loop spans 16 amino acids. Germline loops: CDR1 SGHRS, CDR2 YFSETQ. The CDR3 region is CASSSRASGYGEEQYF. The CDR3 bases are TGCGCCAGCAGCTCGCGGGCTAGCGGGTATGGGGAGGAGCAGTACTTC.

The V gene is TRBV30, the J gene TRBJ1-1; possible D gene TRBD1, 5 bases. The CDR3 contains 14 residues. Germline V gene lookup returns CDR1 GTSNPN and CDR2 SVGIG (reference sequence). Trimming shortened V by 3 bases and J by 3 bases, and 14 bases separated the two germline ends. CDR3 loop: CAWSAWGDYTEAFF. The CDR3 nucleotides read TGTGCCTGGAGCGCCTGGGGGGACTACACTGAAGCTTTCTTT.